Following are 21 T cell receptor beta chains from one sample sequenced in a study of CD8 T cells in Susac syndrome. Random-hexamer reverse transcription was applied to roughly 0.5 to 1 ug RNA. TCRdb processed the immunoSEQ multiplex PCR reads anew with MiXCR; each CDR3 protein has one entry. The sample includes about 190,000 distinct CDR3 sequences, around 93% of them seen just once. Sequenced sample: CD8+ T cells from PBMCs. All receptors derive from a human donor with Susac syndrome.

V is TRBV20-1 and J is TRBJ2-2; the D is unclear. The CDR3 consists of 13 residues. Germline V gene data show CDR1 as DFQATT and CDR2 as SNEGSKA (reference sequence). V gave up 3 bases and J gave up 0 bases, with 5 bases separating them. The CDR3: CSASYTNTGELFF. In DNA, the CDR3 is TGCAGTGCTAGCTACACGAACACCGGGGAGCTGTTTTTT.

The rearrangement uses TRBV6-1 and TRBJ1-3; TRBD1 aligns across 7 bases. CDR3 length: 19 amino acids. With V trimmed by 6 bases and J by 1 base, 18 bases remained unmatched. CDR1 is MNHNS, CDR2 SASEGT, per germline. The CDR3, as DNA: TGTGCCAGCAGCCACGAACTCGGACAGGCCGAGGTATCTGGAAACACCATATATTTT. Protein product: CASSHELGQAEVSGNTIYF.

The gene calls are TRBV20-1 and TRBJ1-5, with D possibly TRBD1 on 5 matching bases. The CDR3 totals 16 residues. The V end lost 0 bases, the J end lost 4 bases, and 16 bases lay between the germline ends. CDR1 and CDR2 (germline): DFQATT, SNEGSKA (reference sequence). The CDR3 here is CSARDSGGSRNQPQHF. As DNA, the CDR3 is TGCAGTGCTAGAGATAGCGGGGGAAGTCGGAATCAGCCCCAGCATTTT.

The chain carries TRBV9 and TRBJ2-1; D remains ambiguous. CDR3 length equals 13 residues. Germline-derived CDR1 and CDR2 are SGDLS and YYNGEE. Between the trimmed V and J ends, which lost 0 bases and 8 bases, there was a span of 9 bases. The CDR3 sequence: CASSVGTDDEQFF. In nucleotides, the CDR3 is TGTGCCAGCAGCGTAGGGACGGATGATGAGCAGTTCTTC.

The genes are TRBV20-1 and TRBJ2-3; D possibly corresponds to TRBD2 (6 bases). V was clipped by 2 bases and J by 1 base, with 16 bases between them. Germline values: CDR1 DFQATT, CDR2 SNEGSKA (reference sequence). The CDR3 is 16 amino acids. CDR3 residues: CSARHLLGGGTDTQYF. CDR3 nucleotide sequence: TGCAGTGCTAGACACCTCCTGGGCGGGGGCACAGATACGCAGTATTTT.

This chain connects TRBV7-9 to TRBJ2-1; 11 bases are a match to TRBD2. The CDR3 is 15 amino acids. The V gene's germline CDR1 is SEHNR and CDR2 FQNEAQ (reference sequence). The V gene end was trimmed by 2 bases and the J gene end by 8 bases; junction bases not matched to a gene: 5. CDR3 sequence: CASSLLAGGQHEQFF. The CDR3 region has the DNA TGTGCCAGCAGCTTATTAGCGGGGGGGCAGCATGAGCAGTTCTTC.

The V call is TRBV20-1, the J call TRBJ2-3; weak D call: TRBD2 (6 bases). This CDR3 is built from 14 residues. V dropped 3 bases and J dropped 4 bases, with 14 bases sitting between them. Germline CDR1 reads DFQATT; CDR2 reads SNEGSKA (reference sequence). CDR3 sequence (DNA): TGCAGTGCTAGGCGGGAAAACGCGGCAGATACGCAGTATTTT. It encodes CSARRENAADTQYF.

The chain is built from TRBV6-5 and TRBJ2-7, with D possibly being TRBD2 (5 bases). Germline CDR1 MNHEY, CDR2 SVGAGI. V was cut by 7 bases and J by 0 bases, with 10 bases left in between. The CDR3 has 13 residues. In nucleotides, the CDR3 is TGTGCCAGCAAGGACTTGAGCTCCTACGAGCAGTACTTC. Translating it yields CASKDLSSYEQYF.

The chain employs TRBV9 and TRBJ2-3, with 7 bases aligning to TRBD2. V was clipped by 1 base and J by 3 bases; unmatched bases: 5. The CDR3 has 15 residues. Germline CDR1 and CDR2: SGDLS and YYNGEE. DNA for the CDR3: TGTGCCAGCAGCGTAATGGCTAGCGGAACAGATACGCAGTATTTT. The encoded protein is CASSVMASGTDTQYF.

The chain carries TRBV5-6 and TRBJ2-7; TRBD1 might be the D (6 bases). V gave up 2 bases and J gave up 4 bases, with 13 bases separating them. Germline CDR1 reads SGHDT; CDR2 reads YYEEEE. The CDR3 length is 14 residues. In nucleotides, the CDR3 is TGTGCCAGCAGCTTCCCCCCAGGGGAATACGAGCAGTACTTC. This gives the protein CASSFPPGEYEQYF.

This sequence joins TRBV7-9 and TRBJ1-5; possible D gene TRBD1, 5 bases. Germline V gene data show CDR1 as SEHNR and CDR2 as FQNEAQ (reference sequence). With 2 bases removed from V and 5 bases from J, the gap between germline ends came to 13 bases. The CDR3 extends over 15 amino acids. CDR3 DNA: TGTGCCAGCAGCTTAACGGGACCGCCCGATCAGCCCCAGCATTTT. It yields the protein CASSLTGPPDQPQHF. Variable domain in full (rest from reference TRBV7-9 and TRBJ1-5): DTGVSQNPRHKITKRGQNVTFRCDPISEHNRLYWYRQTLGQGPEFLTYFQNEAQLEKSRLLSDRFSAERPKGSFSTLEIQRTEQGDSAMYLCASSLTGPPDQPQHFGDGTRLSIL.

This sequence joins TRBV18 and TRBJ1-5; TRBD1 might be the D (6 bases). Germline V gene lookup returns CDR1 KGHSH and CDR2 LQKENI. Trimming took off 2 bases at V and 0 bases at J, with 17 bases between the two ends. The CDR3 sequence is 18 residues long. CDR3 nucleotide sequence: TGTGCCAGCTCACCATCCAAGGGGGGAGTATATAGCAATCAGCCCCAGCATTTT. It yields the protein CASSPSKGGVYSNQPQHF.

This CDR3 reads CASSLVAGGSTDTQYF. CDR3 DNA: TGTGCCAGCAGCTTAGTGGCGGGGGGCAGCACAGATACGCAGTATTTT. The J gene is TRBJ2-3, the V gene TRBV7-9; 8 positions agree with TRBD2. This CDR3 spans 16 amino acids. CDR1 is SEHNR, CDR2 FQNEAQ, per germline (reference sequence). The trim removed 1 base at V and 0 bases at J, leaving 3 bases unmatched. Full variable domain (rest looked up from reference TRBV7-9 and TRBJ2-3): DTGVSQNPRHKITKRGQNVTFRCDPISEHNRLYWYRQTLGQGPEFLTYFQNEAQLEKSRLLSDRFSAERPKGSFSTLEIQRTEQGDSAMYLCASSLVAGGSTDTQYFGPGTRLTVL.

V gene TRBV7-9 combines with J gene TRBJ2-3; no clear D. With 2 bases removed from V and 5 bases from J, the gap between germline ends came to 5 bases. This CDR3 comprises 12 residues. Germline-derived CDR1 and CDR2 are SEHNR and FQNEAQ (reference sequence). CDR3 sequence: CASSLTGDTQYF. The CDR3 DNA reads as TGTGCCAGCAGCTTAACTGGAGATACGCAGTATTTT.

CDR3 sequence reads: CSAPTGMNTEAFF. In DNA form, the CDR3 reads TGCAGTGCTCCTACAGGGATGAACACTGAAGCTTTCTTT. The chain recombines TRBV20-1 with TRBJ1-1, with D possibly TRBD1 on 6 matching bases. The CDR3 extends over 13 amino acids. Per the germline V gene, CDR1 is DFQATT and CDR2 is SNEGSKA (reference sequence). V lost 5 bases, J lost 0 bases, and 10 bases lay in between.

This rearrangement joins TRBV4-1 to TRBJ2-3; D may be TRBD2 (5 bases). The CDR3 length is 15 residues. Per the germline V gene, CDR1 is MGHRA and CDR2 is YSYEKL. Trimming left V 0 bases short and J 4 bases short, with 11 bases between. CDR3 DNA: TGCGCCAGCAGCCAAGATAGGGAGCAGCCAGATACGCAGTATTTT. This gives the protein CASSQDREQPDTQYF.

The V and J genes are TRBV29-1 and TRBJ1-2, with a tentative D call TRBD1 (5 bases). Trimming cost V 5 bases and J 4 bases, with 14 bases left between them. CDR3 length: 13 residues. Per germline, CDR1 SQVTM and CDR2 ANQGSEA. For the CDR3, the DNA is TGCAGCGTTCAACTAGGGGTGGCCTATGGCTACACCTTC. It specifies CSVQLGVAYGYTF.

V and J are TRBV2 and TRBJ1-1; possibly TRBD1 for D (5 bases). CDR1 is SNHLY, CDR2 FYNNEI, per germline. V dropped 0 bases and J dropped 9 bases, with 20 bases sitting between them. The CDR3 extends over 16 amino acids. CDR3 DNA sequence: TGTGCCAGCAGTGAAGCTCATTCAGGGCCAATTAACCAAGCTTTCTTT. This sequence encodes CASSEAHSGPINQAFF.

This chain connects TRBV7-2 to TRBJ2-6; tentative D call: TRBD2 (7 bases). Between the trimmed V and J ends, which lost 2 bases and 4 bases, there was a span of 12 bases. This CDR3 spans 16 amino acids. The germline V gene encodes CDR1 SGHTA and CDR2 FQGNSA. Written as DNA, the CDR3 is TGTGCCAGCAGCTTATCTGGGGGGGCCGGGGCCAACGTCCTGACTTTC. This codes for CASSLSGGAGANVLTF.

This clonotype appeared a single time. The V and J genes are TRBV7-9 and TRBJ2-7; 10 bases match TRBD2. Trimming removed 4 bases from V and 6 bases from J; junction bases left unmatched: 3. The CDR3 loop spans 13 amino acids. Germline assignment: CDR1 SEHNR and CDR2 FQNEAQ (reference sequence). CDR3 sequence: CASSSQREGEQYF. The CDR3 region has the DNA TGTGCCAGCAGCTCCCAGCGGGAGGGCGAGCAGTACTTC.

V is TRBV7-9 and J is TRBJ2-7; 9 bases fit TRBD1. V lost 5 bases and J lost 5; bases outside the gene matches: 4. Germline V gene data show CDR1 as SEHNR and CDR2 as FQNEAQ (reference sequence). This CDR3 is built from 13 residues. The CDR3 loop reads CASSGTGWDEQYF. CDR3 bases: TGTGCCAGCAGCGGGACAGGGTGGGACGAGCAGTACTTC.